These T cell receptor beta chains were read from a single sample in a study of shared T cell receptors in the human thymus. Clones were read by immunoSEQ multiplex PCR, and TCRdb kept only the in-frame ones, dropping some. The sample contains some 720,000 clones, 88% of which appear only once. The sample was also reused in another study, on human thymus T cells.

Specimen: thymocytes. The receptors stem from a boy in the first two years of life with a congenital heart defect. The CDR3 runs from the conserved cysteine through the conserved F or W. D genes are given only for firm matches. Clone sizes are given selectively: once, few, many, or a class where the clone is expanded.

size,J,D,V,DNA,CDR3
-,TRBJ2-5,TRBD2,TRBV5-1,TGCGCCAGCAGCTTGGCCGCGGGAGCACCCCAAGAGACCCAGTACTTC,CASSLAAGAPQETQYF
-,TRBJ2-2,-,TRBV18,TGTGCCAGCTCACCACGGCAGGCCCCCGGGGAGCTGTTTTTT,CASSPRQAPGELFF
-,TRBJ2-2,-,TRBV21-1,TGTGCCAGCAGCCCATGGGACCTGGGGGGCACCGGGGAGCTGTTTTTT,CASSPWDLGGTGELFF
-,TRBJ2-1,TRBD2,TRBV9,TGTGCCAGCAGCGGGTATGGACTAGCGACGAATGAGCAGTTCTTC,CASSGYGLATNEQFF
-,TRBJ2-7,TRBD1,TRBV14,TGTGCCAGCAGCCACCAGGACAGGGGGGAGATGAACGAGCAGTACTTC,CASSHQDRGEMNEQYF
-,TRBJ2-3,-,TRBV7-9,TGTGCCAGCAGCTTAGCGCTCGAGAGAAGCACAGATACGCAGTATTTT,CASSLALERSTDTQYF
-,TRBJ2-5,-,TRBV28,TGTGCCAGCAGTTCTTCCTCGCCGGGGACTCGGGAGACCCAGTACTTC,CASSSSSPGTRETQYF
-,TRBJ1-5,-,TRBV10-3,TGTGCCATCAGTGAGGGAGGGTATAGCAATCAGCCCCAGCATTTT,CAISEGGYSNQPQHF
-,TRBJ2-1,TRBD2,TRBV28,TGTGCCAGCAGTTTATACCTAGCGGGAAGGGCCTACAATGAGCAGTTCTTC,CASSLYLAGRAYNEQFF
-,TRBJ2-7,-,TRBV20-1,TGCAGTGCCAAGGGGCTCTACGAGCAGTACTTC,CSAKGLYEQYF
-,TRBJ2-3,-,TRBV28,TGTGCCAGCAGTTTAAGCGGGCAGAGCACAGATACGCAGTATTTT,CASSLSGQSTDTQYF
-,TRBJ2-5,-,TRBV19,TGTGCCAGTAGTATCCAGGAACAAGAGACCCAGTACTTC,CASSIQEQETQYF
-,TRBJ2-2,TRBD1,TRBV5-1,TGCGCCAGCACCTTTGGGACAGGGAACACCGGGGAGCTGTTTTTT,CASTFGTGNTGELFF
-,TRBJ1-1,-,TRBV5-4,TGTGCCAGCGCCCGCTGGCCGAACACTGAAGCTTTCTTT,CASARWPNTEAFF
-,TRBJ2-7,-,TRBV19,TGTGCCAGTAGTATAGCCCGGGGAATGGCCTACGAGCAGTACTTC,CASSIARGMAYEQYF
-,TRBJ2-3,TRBD2,TRBV4-2,TGTGCCAGCAGCCTAGGGACTAGCAGCTACACAGATACGCAGTATTTT,CASSLGTSSYTDTQYF
-,TRBJ2-3,TRBD2,TRBV14,TGTGCCAGCAGCCAAGGGCAAGCGGGAGGTTTCACAGATACGCAGTATTTT,CASSQGQAGGFTDTQYF
-,TRBJ2-1,TRBD1,TRBV29-1,TGCAGCGTTGAGATCACAGGGGGGTCCTACAATGAGCAGTTCTTC,CSVEITGGSYNEQFF
-,TRBJ2-2,-,TRBV14,TGTGCCAGCAGCCAAGATAATCAACAGGTGAACACCGGGGAGCTGTTTTTT,CASSQDNQQVNTGELFF
once,TRBJ2-7,TRBD1,TRBV28,TGTGCCAGCAGTCCCCTACAGGGGGCTTTCTACGAGCAGTACTTC,CASSPLQGAFYEQYF
-,TRBJ2-3,-,TRBV18,TGTGCCAGCTCACCAGAAGGAAATAGCTCAGATACGCAGTATTTT,CASSPEGNSSDTQYF
-,TRBJ1-1,-,TRBV6-1,TGTGCCAGCAGTGACCGAAAGGGGTCCACTGAAGCTTTCTTT,CASSDRKGSTEAFF
-,TRBJ2-2,-,TRBV27,TGTGCCAGCAGCCCCGACCAGGGGACCGGGGAGCTGTTTTTT,CASSPDQGTGELFF
-,TRBJ2-7,TRBD1,TRBV4-3,TGCGCCAGCAGCCAAGTCGAGACAGGGGGTAGCGAGCAGTACTTC,CASSQVETGGSEQYF
-,TRBJ1-1,-,TRBV19,TGTGCCAGTAGTATAGATACGGGTGAAGCTTTCTTT,CASSIDTGEAFF
-,TRBJ1-3,-,TRBV19,TGTGCCAGTAGTATGGGAGCTCAAGGAAACACCATATATTTT,CASSMGAQGNTIYF
-,TRBJ2-3,TRBD1,TRBV4-1,TGCGCCAGCAGCCACCGACAGGGATTTAGCACAGATACGCAGTATTTT,CASSHRQGFSTDTQYF
once,TRBJ1-5,-,TRBV12-5,TGTGCTAGTGGTCCAGGCGGGGGGTATGATCAGCCCCAGCATTTT,CASGPGGGYDQPQHF
few,TRBJ2-7,-,TRBV7-6,TGTGCCAGCAGCTTAGGTTCCTCCAGGCAGTACTTC,CASSLGSSRQYF
-,TRBJ1-5,TRBD1,TRBV27,TGTGCCAGCAGTTTATCGCCCAGGGGGTACCAGCCCCAGCATTTT,CASSLSPRGYQPQHF
-,TRBJ2-7,-,TRBV29-1,TGCAGCGCTACTATGCAGCCTCTTTCCTACGAGCAGTACTTC,CSATMQPLSYEQYF
-,TRBJ2-1,TRBD1,TRBV10-3,TGTGCCATCAGTACATCCGGGACAGGGGACAATGAGCAGTTCTTC,CAISTSGTGDNEQFF
-,TRBJ2-7,-,TRBV27,TGTGCCAGCAGTCCAAGGGGTAAGTGGGGCTCTGGCGAGCAGTACTTC,CASSPRGKWGSGEQYF
-,TRBJ2-1,-,TRBV11-3,TGTGCCAGCAGCCAAGCGGCCCCCAATCGGGAGCAGTTCTTC,CASSQAAPNREQFF
-,TRBJ1-2,TRBD1,TRBV7-2,TGTGCCAGCAGCCGACAGGGGGCGGTTCCTGGCTACACCTTC,CASSRQGAVPGYTF
-,TRBJ1-1,-,TRBV25-1,TGTGCCAGCAGTGAATCGTGGCAGCGGAACACTGAAGCTTTCTTT,CASSESWQRNTEAFF
-,TRBJ1-1,TRBD1,TRBV5-5,TGTGCCAGCGTCTTGGATCGCAGGGGGACGGTGAACACTGAAGCTTTCTTT,CASVLDRRGTVNTEAFF
-,TRBJ2-7,TRBD2,TRBV29-1,TGCAGCGTTGCGTCAGTAGCGGGAAGCGAGCAGTACTTC,CSVASVAGSEQYF
-,TRBJ2-2,TRBD1,TRBV7-6,TGTGCCAGCAGCTTAGATCGTTGGGACAGCAGGACCACCGGGGAGCTGTTTTTT,CASSLDRWDSRTTGELFF
-,TRBJ1-2,-,TRBV11-2,TGTGCCAGCAGCTTAGCGGCCCAAGGAGCCCCTGACTATGGCTACACCTTC,CASSLAAQGAPDYGYTF